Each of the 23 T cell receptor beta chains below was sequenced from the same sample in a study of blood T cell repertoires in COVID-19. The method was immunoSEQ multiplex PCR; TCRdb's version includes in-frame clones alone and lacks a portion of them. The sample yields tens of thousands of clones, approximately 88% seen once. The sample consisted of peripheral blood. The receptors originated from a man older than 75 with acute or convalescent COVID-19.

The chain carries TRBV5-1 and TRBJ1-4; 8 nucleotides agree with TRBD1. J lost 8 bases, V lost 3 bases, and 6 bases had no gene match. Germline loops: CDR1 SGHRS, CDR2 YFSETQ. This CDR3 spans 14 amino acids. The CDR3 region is CASSSGGAKEKLFF. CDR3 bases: TGCGCCAGCAGCTCAGGGGGCGCGAAGGAAAAACTGTTTTTT.

The CDR3 sequence is CASSRDRVEAFF. The CDR3 nucleotides read TGTGCCAGCAGCCGGGACAGGGTCGAAGCTTTCTTT. The chain employs TRBV12-3 or TRBV12-4 and TRBJ1-1; TRBD1 matches at 9 bases. The V gene end was trimmed by 6 bases and the J gene end by 8 bases; junction bases not matched to a gene: 4. The CDR3 consists of 12 residues.

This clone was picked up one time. CDR3 loop: CASSVGQSNYGYTF. The CDR3 DNA follows: TGTGCCAGCAGCGTCGGACAGTCGAACTATGGCTACACCTTC. This chain uses TRBV9 with TRBJ1-2; possibly TRBD1 for D (6 bases). The CDR3 is made up of 14 amino acids. Trimming cost V 2 bases and J 2 bases, with 10 bases left between them. Germline loops: CDR1 SGDLS, CDR2 YYNGEE.

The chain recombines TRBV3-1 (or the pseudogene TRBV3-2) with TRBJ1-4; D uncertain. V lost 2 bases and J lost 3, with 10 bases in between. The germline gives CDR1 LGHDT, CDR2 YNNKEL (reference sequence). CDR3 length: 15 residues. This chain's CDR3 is CASSQMFQANEKLFF. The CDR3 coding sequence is TGTGCCAGCAGCCAAATGTTCCAGGCTAATGAAAAACTGTTTTTT.

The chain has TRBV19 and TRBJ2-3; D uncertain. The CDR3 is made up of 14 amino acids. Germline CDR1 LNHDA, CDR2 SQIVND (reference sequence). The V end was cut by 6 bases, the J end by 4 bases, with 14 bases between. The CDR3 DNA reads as TGTGCCAGTAGCGGTGGTAGCTGGGCAGATACGCAGTATTTT. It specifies CASSGGSWADTQYF.

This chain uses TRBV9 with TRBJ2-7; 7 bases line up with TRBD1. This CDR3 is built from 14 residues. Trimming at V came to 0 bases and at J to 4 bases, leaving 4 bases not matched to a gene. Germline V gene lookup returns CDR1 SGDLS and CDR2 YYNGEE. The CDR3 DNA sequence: TGTGCCAGCAGCGTAGAGGGACAGCTTTACGAGCAGTACTTC. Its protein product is CASSVEGQLYEQYF. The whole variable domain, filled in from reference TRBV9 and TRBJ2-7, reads DSGVTQTPKHLITATGQRVTLRCSPRSGDLSVYWYQQSLDQGLQFLIQYYNGEERAKGNILERFSAQQFPDLHSELNLSSLELGDSALYFCASSVEGQLYEQYFGPGTRLTVT.

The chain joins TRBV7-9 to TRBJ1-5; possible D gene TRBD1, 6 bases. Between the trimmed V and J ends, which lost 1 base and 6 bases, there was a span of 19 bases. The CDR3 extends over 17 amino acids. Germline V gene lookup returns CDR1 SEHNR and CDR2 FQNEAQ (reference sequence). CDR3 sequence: CASSLVGRGGPGQPQHF. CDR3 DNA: TGTGCCAGCAGCTTAGTCGGGCGGGGGGGCCCGGGTCAGCCCCAGCATTTT.

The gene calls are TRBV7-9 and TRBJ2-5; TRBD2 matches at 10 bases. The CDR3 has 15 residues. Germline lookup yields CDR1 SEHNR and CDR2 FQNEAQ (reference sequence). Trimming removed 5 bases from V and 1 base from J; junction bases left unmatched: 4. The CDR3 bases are TGTGCCAGCAGCCCAGGACTAGCGGCCCAAGAGACCCAGTACTTC. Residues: CASSPGLAAQETQYF.

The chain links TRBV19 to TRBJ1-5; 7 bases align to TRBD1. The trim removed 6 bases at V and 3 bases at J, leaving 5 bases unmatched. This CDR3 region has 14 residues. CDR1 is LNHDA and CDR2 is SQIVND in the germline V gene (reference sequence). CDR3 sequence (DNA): TGTGCCAGTAGGGGGACAGCTGTCAATCAGCCCCAGCATTTT. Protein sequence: CASRGTAVNQPQHF.

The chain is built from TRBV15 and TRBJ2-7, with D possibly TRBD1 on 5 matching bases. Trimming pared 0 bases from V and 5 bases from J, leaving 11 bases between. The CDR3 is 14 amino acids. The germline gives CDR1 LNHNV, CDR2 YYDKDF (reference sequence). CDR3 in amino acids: CATSRDNRLNEQYF. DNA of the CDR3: TGTGCCACCAGCAGAGACAACAGGTTAAACGAGCAGTACTTC.

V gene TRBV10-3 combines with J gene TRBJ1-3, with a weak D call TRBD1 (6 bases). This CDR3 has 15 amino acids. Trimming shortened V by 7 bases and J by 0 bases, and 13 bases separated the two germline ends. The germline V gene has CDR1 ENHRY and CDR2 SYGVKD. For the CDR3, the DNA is TGTGCCATCACTGGGGGGGCGACCTCTGGAAACACCATATATTTT. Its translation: CAITGGATSGNTIYF.

CDR3 amino acids: CASSSLSYNSPLHF. CDR3 DNA: TGTGCCAGTAGTTCCCTCTCCTATAATTCACCCCTCCACTTT. The chain joins TRBV19 to TRBJ1-6; D is undetermined. This CDR3 is built from 14 residues. With 5 bases removed from V and 0 bases from J, the gap between germline ends came to 5 bases. Germline V gene data show CDR1 as LNHDA and CDR2 as SQIVND (reference sequence).

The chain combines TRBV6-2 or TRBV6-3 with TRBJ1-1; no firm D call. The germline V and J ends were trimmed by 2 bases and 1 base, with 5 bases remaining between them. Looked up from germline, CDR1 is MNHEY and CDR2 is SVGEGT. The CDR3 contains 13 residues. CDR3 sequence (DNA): TGTGCCAGCAGTTACCCCGGGAACACTGAAGCTTTCTTT. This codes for CASSYPGNTEAFF.

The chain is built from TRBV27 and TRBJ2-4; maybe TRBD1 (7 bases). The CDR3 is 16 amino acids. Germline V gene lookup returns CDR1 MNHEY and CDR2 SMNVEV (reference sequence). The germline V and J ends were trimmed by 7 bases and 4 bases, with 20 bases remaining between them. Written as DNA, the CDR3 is TGTGCCAGCACATCATCAGGGGGGATTGGGAAAAACATTCAGTACTTC. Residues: CASTSSGGIGKNIQYF.

CDR3 sequence: CASSLNQDRYNEQFF. Here the CDR3 DNA reads TGTGCCAGCAGCTTAAATCAGGACAGGTACAATGAGCAGTTCTTC. The chain combines TRBV7-2 with TRBJ2-1; TRBD1 matches 7 bases. With 2 bases clipped from V and 4 bases from J, the junction kept 5 bases outside the gene matches. This CDR3 region has 15 residues. Germline V gene data show CDR1 as SGHTA and CDR2 as FQGNSA.

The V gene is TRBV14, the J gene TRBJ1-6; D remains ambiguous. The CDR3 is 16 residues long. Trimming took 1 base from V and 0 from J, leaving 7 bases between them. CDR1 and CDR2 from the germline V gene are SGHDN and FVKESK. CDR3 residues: CASSQVPSSYNSPLHF. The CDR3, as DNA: TGTGCCAGCAGCCAAGTTCCGAGCTCCTATAATTCACCCCTCCACTTT.

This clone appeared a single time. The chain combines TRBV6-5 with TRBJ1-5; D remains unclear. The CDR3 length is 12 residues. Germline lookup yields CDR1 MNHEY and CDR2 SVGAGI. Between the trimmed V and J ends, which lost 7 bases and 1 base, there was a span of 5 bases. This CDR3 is CASTGSNQPQHF. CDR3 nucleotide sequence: TGTGCCAGCACGGGGAGCAATCAGCCCCAGCATTTT.

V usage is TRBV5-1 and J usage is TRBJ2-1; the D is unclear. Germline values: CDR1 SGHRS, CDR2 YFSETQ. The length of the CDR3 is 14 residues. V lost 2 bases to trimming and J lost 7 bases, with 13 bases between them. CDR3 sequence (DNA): TGCGCCAGCAGCTTTGGAGCTTCTAGGAATGAGCAGTTCTTC. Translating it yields CASSFGASRNEQFF.

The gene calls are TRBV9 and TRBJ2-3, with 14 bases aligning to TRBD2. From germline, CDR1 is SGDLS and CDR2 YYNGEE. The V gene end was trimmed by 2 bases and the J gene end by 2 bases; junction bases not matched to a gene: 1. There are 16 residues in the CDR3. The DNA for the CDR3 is TGTGCCAGCAGCGTGGGACTAGCGGGGGTCACAGATACGCAGTATTTT. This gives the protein CASSVGLAGVTDTQYF.

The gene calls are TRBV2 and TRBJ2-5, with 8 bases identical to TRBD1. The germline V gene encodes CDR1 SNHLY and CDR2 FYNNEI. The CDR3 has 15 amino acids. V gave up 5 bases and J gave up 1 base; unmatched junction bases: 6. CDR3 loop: CASSSTGGSQETQYF. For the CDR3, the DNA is TGTGCCAGCAGTTCTACAGGGGGGTCCCAAGAGACCCAGTACTTC.

In DNA form, the CDR3 reads TGTGCCAGCAGCTTACGGGACAGTCGTGGCTACACCTTC. Translation gives CASSLRDSRGYTF. This chain links TRBV7-2 with TRBJ1-2, with 7 nucleotides matching TRBD1. V shed 2 bases and J 7 bases; nucleotides not matched to a gene: 4. The CDR3 extends over 13 amino acids. Germline V lookup: CDR1 SGHTA, CDR2 FQGNSA. Combining the CDR3 with reference TRBV7-2 and TRBJ1-2 gives the whole variable domain GAGVSQSPSNKVTEKGKDVELRCDPISGHTALYWYRQSLGQGLEFLIYFQGNSAPDKSGLPSDRFSAERTGGSVSTLTIQRTQQEDSAVYLCASSLRDSRGYTFGSGTRLTVV.

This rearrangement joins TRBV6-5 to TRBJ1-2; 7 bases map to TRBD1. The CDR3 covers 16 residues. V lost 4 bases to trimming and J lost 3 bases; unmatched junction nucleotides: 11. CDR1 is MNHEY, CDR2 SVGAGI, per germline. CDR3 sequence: CASSSTRTRGDYGYTF. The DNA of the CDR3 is TGTGCCAGCAGTTCCACCCGAACCAGGGGGGACTATGGCTACACCTTC.

DNA for the CDR3: TGCAGTGCTAGTTCTATTACTACTTACAATGAGCAGTTCTTC. It yields the protein CSASSITTYNEQFF. The rearrangement uses TRBV20-1 and TRBJ2-1; no reliable D call. Germline CDR1 reads DFQATT; CDR2 reads SNEGSKA (reference sequence). With 3 bases removed from V and 4 bases from J, the gap between germline ends came to 13 bases. The CDR3 contains 14 residues.